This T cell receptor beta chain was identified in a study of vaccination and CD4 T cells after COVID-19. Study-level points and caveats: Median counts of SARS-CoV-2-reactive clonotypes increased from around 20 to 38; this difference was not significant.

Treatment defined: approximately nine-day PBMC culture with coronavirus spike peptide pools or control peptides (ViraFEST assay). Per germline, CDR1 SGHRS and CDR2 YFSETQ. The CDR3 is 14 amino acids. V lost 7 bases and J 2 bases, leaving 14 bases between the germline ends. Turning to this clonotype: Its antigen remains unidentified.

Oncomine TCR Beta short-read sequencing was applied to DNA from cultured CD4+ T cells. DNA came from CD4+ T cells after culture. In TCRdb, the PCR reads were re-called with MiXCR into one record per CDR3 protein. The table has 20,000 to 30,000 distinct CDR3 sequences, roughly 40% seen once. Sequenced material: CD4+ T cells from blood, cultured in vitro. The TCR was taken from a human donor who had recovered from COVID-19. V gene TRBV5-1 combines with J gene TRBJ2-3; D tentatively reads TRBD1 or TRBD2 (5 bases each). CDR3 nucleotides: TGCGCCAGCGGGACGGGGCCCCTCACAGATACGCAGTATTTT. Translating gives CASGTGPLTDTQYF.